This TCR beta chain was sequenced during a study of T cells of healthy individuals. TCRdb reanalysed the 5' RACE reads using MiXCR and keeps one entry per CDR3 protein. The sample has about 57,000 distinct CDR3 sequences, about 17% seen once. This clonotype was seen repeatedly, ten times or more. V gave up 1 base and J gave up 0 bases, with 13 bases separating them. This CDR3 contains 17 residues. Germline CDR1 LGHNA, CDR2 YSLEER. This rearrangement joins TRBV4-3 to TRBJ2-1; maybe TRBD2 (5 bases). This sequence was found in a human donor in good health. CDR3: CASSQGTLTSSYNEQFF. The CDR3, as DNA: TGCGCCAGCAGCCAAGGGACCCTAACTAGCTCCTACAATGAGCAGTTCTTC.